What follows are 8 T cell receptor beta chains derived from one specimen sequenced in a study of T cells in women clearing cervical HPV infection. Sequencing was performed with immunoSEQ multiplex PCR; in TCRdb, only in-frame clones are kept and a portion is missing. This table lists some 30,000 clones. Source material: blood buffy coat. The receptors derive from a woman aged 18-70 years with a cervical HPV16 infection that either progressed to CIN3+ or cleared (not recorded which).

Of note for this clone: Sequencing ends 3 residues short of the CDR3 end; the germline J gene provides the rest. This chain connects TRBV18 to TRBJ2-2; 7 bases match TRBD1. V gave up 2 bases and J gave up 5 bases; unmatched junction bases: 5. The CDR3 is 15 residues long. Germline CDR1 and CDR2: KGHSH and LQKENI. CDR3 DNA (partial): TGTGCCAGCTCACCATTTACAGGGGTGACCGGGGAG. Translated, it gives CASSPFTGVTGE. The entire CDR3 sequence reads CASSPFTGVTGELFF.

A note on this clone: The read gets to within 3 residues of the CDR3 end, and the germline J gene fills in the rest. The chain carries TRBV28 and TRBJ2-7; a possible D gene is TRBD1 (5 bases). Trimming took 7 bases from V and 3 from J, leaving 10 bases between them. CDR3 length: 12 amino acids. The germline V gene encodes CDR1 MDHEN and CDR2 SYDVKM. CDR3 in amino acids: CASTSTVYEQYF. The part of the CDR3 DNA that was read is TGTGCCAGCACCTCGACAGTCTACGAG.

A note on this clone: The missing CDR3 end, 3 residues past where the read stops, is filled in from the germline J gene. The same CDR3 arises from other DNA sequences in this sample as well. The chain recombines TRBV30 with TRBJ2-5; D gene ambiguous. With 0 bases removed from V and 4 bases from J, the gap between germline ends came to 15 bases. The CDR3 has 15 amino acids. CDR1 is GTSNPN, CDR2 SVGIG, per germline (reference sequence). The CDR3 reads CAWSVGSGRGETQYF. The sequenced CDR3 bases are TGTGCCTGGAGTGTAGGGTCAGGTCGTGGAGAGACC.

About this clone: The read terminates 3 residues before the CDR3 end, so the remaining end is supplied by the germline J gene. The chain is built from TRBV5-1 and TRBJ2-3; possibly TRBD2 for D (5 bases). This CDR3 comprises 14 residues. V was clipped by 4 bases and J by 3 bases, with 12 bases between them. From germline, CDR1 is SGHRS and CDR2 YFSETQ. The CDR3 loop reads CASSMRTGTDTQYF. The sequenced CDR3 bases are TGCGCCAGCAGCATGCGGACGGGGACAGATACG.

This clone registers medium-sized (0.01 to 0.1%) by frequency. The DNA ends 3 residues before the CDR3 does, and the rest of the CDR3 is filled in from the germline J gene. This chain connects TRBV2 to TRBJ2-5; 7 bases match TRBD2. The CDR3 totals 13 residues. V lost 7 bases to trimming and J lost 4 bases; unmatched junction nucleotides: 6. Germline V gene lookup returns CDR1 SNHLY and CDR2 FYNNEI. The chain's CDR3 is CASTPGLPETQYF. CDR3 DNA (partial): TGTGCCAGCACTCCGGGACTACCAGAGACC.

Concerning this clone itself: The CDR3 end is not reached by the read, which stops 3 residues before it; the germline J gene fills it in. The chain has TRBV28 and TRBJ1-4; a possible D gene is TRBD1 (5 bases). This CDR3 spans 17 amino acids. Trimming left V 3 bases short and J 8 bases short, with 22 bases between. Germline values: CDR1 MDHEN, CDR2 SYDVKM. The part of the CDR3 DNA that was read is TGTGCCAGCAGTTTGACGGTGGCGGCAGGGCTAGGCGAAAAA. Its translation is CASSLTVAAGLGEK. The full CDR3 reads CASSLTVAAGLGEKLFF. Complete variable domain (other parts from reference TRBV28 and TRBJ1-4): DVKVTQSSRYLVKRTGEKVFLECVQDMDHENMFWYRQDPGLGLRLIYFSYDVKMKEKGDIPEGYSVSREKKERFSLILESASTNQTSMYLCASSLTVAAGLGEKLFFGSGTQLSVL.

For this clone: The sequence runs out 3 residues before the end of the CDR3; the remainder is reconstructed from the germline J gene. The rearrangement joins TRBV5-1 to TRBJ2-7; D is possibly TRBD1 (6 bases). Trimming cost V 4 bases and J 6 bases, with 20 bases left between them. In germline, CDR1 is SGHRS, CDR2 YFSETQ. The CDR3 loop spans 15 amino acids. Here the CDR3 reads CASSKLETTGSEQYF. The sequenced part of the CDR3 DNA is TGCGCCAGCAGCAAATTAGAGACGACAGGCTCCGAG. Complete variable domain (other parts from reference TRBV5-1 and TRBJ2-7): KAGVTQTPRYLIKTRGQQVTLSCSPISGHRSVSWYQQTPGQGLQFLFEYFSETQRNKGNFPGRFSGRQFSNSRSEMNVSTLELGDSALYLCASSKLETTGSEQYFGPGTRLTVT.

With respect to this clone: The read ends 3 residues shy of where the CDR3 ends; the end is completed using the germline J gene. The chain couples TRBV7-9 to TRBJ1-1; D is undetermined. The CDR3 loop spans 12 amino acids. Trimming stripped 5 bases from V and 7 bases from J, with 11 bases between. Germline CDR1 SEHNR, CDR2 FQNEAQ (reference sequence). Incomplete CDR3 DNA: TGTGCCAGCAGCCCTCTACGGGGTGAA. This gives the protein CASSPLRGE. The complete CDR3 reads CASSPLRGEAFF.